The 11 T cell receptor beta chains given below trace back to one sample, sequenced in a study of blood T cell repertoires in COVID-19. Generated by immunoSEQ multiplex PCR, the TCRdb table keeps only in-frame clones and is missing some. There are roughly 100,000 clones in the sample; about 75% occur only once, and about 10% lies in the top ten. Sequenced: peripheral blood. The source is a woman of 80 years or more with acute or convalescent COVID-19.

CDR3 loop: CASSSGGWGNQPQHF. The CDR3 DNA sequence: TGTGCCAGCAGTTCAGGGGGATGGGGCAATCAGCCCCAGCATTTT. The V gene is TRBV28, the J gene TRBJ1-5; TRBD1 matches 7 bases. The CDR3 extends over 15 amino acids. Losses at the gene ends were 4 bases for V and 2 bases for J; bases not matched to a gene: 5. Germline CDR1 reads MDHEN; CDR2 reads SYDVKM.

The chain is built from TRBV19 and TRBJ1-3; D gene ambiguous. Trimming took off 8 bases at V and 0 bases at J, with 17 bases between the two ends. CDR3 length: 16 residues. CDR1 is LNHDA, CDR2 SQIVND, per germline (reference sequence). The CDR3 loop is CASGKKEPISGNTIYF. The CDR3 nucleotides are TGTGCCAGTGGTAAAAAGGAGCCAATCTCTGGAAACACCATATATTTT.

The chain carries TRBV7-2 and TRBJ1-6; D gene unclear. With 2 bases removed from V and 12 bases from J, the gap between germline ends came to 8 bases. The CDR3 covers 12 residues. Germline CDR1 SGHTA, CDR2 FQGNSA. The CDR3 loop reads CASSLQVEPLHF. CDR3 bases: TGTGCCAGCAGCTTACAGGTCGAACCCCTCCACTTT.

The rearrangement links TRBV27 to TRBJ2-7, with 10 bases lining up with TRBD1. Trimming at V came to 2 bases and at J to 4 bases, leaving 8 bases not matched to a gene. CDR1 is MNHEY, CDR2 SMNVEV, per germline (reference sequence). CDR3 length: 16 amino acids. The chain's CDR3 is CASSLIRTGGVYEQYF. DNA for the CDR3: TGTGCCAGCAGTTTAATCCGGACAGGGGGTGTATACGAGCAGTACTTC.

This chain connects TRBV11-2 to TRBJ2-6; tentatively, D is TRBD2 (5 bases). CDR3 size: 15 residues. Germline CDR1 reads SGHAT; CDR2 reads FQNNGV. Trimming shortened V by 2 bases and J by 1 base, and 6 bases separated the two germline ends. As DNA, the CDR3 is TGTGCCAGCAGCTTAAGGGAGTCTGGGGCCAACGTCCTGACTTTC. Its translation is CASSLRESGANVLTF. The complete variable domain, with remaining parts taken from reference TRBV11-2 and TRBJ2-6, reads EAGVAQSPRYKIIEKRQSVAFWCNPISGHATLYWYQQILGQGPKLLIQFQNNGVVDDSQLPKDRFSAERLKGVDSTLKIQPAKLEDSAVYLCASSLRESGANVLTFGAGSRLTVL.

This clone was recorded once. The V gene is TRBV5-1, the J gene TRBJ2-2; the D is unclear. Trimming cost V 0 bases and J 4 bases, with 10 bases left between them. Looked up from germline, CDR1 is SGHRS and CDR2 is YFSETQ. The CDR3 runs to 15 residues. The CDR3 loop reads CASSLAPGSTGELFF. In nucleotides, the CDR3 is TGCGCCAGCAGCTTGGCCCCGGGTAGCACCGGGGAGCTGTTTTTT.

The genes are TRBV4-3 and TRBJ1-6; 8 nucleotides line up with TRBD1. Trimming removed 0 bases from V and 7 bases from J; junction bases left unmatched: 5. This CDR3 is 16 amino acids long. CDR1 is LGHNA and CDR2 is YSLEER in the germline V gene. The CDR3 here is CASSQDPTGANSPLHF. In nucleotides, the CDR3 is TGCGCCAGCAGCCAAGACCCGACAGGGGCAAATTCACCCCTCCACTTT.

Only a few counts were recorded for this clone. This chain connects TRBV2 to TRBJ2-5; weak D call: TRBD2 (5 bases). The CDR3 is 14 residues long. Germline CDR1 is SNHLY and CDR2 is FYNNEI. Trimming left V 6 bases short and J 2 bases short, with 13 bases between. The CDR3 loop is CASRPLTGQETQYF. The CDR3, as DNA: TGTGCCAGCAGACCCCTGACGGGACAAGAGACCCAGTACTTC.

This rearrangement joins TRBV11-2 to TRBJ2-1, with 9 positions matching TRBD1. Trimming cost V 4 bases and J 6 bases; bases outside gene matches: 7. Germline CDR1 is SGHAT and CDR2 is FQNNGV. The CDR3 length is 15 residues. Here the CDR3 reads CASSSGQGGLNEQFF. The CDR3 coding sequence is TGTGCCAGCAGCTCGGGACAGGGAGGGCTCAATGAGCAGTTCTTC.

The rearrangement links TRBV11-1 to TRBJ1-1; TRBD1 matches 9 bases. The V and J ends lost 7 bases and 4 bases, in that order; junction bases with no gene match: 10. Germline CDR1 and CDR2: SGHAT and FQDESV (reference sequence). This CDR3 spans 15 amino acids. In nucleotides, the CDR3 is TGTGCCAGCACCCTAGGGACAGGGACTGTCACTGAAGCTTTCTTT. This encodes CASTLGTGTVTEAFF.

The chain recombines TRBV7-6 with TRBJ2-2; TRBD1 agrees at 9 bases. The CDR3 contains 16 residues. The V gene end was trimmed by 1 base and the J gene end by 6 bases; junction bases not matched to a gene: 6. The germline V gene has CDR1 SGHVS and CDR2 FNYEAQ. The DNA of the CDR3 is TGTGCCAGCAGCTTAGGGACAGGGGTTGAAGCCGGGGAGCTGTTTTTT. The encoded protein is CASSLGTGVEAGELFF. Based on the CDR3 plus reference TRBV7-6 and TRBJ2-2, the full variable domain is GAGVSQSPRYKVTKRGQDVALRCDPISGHVSLYWYRQALGQGPEFLTYFNYEAQQDKSGLPNDRFSAERPEGSISTLTIQRTEQRDSAMYRCASSLGTGVEAGELFFGEGSRLTVL.